This TCR beta chain comes out of a study of long-term antiretroviral therapy in people with HIV. General observations from the study: Diversity measured after ART increased yet remained under transplant donor controls. Clonotypes expanded prior to ART showed repertoire dominance at all sampled time points. Repertoires looked antigen-experienced, with only a slight naive shift after ART. ART adherence, viral resistance and therapy changes went unrecorded.

Note on this clone: Its antigen is currently unknown.

At the survey level, the v3.0 immunoSEQ assay was run. Profiling relied on immunoSEQ multiplex PCR, and the TCRdb table lists in-frame clones only, not all of them. Of tens of thousands of clones listed, approximately 86% are singletons. Germline V gene sequence: CDR1 LNHDA, CDR2 SQIVND (reference sequence). V gave up 4 bases and J gave up 10 bases; unmatched junction bases: 6. CDR3 length: 14 amino acids. V and J are TRBV19 and TRBJ2-1; 11 positions match TRBD2. The clonotype comes from a woman in her 30s with HIV. The sample here was unsorted PBMCs, taken 0.8 years after starting antiretroviral therapy. In DNA form, the CDR3 reads TGTGCCAGTAGTACCGGACTAGCGGGTAACGAGCAGTTCTTC. Amino acids: CASSTGLAGNEQFF.